This TCR beta chain was sequenced during a study of cytomegalovirus exposure and HLA in healthy donors. Regarding the study as a whole: Altogether, 150 to 200 TCR beta chains were recorded as cytomegalovirus-associated.

This clone was observed once. As yet, its antigen is unknown. PCR was performed using 60 Vbeta and 13 Jbeta primers. In the study's own analysis: In a later analysis, around 10 million of 75 million to 90 million unique beta chains occurred in at least two donors. Using immunoSEQ multiplex PCR, the repertoire was profiled, and TCRdb retains in-frame clones only, with some absent. That table furnishes V, J and clone size, whereas the DNA furnished D and trimming. This table holds about 160,000 clones, about 81% found once. The CDR3 runs 15 residues. Germline loops: CDR1 PRHDT, CDR2 FYEKMQ (reference sequence).

This receptor was obtained from a young woman in good health and CMV-seronegative. Source material: PBMCs. This chain joins TRBV13 and TRBJ2-5; 8 bases map to TRBD2. The J call may be faulty, since TRBJ2-7 better matches the DNA end. The CDR3 DNA reads as TGTGCCAGCAACGCGGGGGGTACGGGCCCGGACGAGCAGTACTTC. This translates into CASNAGGTGPDEQYF.